This T cell receptor beta chain emerged from a study of spatial heterogeneity in lung cancer. The wider study: Every unique TCR and UMI combination, on average, appeared more than ten times in raw reads.

This CDR3 has 14 residues. With 1 base removed from V and 7 bases from J, the gap between germline ends came to 14 bases. Germline CDR1 is DFQATT and CDR2 is SNEGSKA (reference sequence). Sample time point: sample taken at primary tumor resection. The study sequenced unsorted whole RNA from tumor, nontumor lung or frozen PBMC. A total of approximately 75 untreated early-stage non-small cell lung cancer patients served as donors. TCRdb called the 5' RACE reads again in MiXCR, with one record for every CDR3 protein. The table shows tens of thousands of distinct CDR3 sequences, with less than 10% occurring only once.

The chain uses TRBV20-1 and TRBJ2-1, with D perhaps TRBD1 or TRBD2 (6 bases each). The sequencing here drew on PBMCs, taken at surgery. This TCR derives from a female donor with early-stage non-small cell lung cancer. In DNA form, the CDR3 reads TGCAGTGCTAGAGGGGGGCTAGCGATGAATGAGCAGTTCTTC. This codes for CSARGGLAMNEQFF.